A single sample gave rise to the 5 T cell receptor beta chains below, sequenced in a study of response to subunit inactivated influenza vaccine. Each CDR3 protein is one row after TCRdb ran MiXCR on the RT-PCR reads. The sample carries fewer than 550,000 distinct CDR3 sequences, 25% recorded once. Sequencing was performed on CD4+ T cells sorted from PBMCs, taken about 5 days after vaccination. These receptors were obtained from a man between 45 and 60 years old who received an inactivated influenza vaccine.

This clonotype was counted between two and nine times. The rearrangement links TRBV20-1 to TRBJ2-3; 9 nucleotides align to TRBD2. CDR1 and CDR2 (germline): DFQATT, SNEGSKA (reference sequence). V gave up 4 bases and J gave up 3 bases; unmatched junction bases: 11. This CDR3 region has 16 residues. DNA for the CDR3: TGCAGTGCTATAGCGGGAGCTCTTTCAAGAACAGATACGCAGTATTTT. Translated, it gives CSAIAGALSRTDTQYF.

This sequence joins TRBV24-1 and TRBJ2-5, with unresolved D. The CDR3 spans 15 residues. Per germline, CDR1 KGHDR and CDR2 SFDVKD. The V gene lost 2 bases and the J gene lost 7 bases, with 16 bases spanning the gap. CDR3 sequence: CATSDSRAPMGTQYF. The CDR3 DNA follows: TGTGCCACCAGTGATTCGCGTGCCCCGATGGGGACCCAGTACTTC.

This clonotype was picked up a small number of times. The CDR3 loop reads CASSFNRGEQFF. The CDR3 DNA reads TGTGCCAGCAGTTTCAACAGGGGTGAGCAGTTCTTC. The chain has TRBV5-6 and TRBJ2-1; 7 bases align to TRBD1. The CDR3 covers 12 residues. Germline CDR1 and CDR2: SGHDT and YYEEEE. The J segment lost 9 bases and the V segment lost 5 bases, leaving 5 bases of the junction unmatched.

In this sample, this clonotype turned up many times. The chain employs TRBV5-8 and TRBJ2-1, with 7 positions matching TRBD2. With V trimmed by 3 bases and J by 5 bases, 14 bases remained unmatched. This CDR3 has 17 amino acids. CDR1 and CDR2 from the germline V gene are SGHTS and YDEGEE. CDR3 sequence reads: CASSSGGPTKINNEQFF. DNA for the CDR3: TGTGCCAGCAGCTCGGGAGGTCCCACAAAGATCAACAATGAGCAGTTCTTC. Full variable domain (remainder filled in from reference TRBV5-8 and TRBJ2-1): EAGVTQSPTHLIKTRGQQATLRCSPISGHTSVYWYQQALGLGLQFLLWYDEGEERNRGNFPPRFSGRQFPNYSSELNVNALELEDSALYLCASSSGGPTKINNEQFFGPGTRLTVL.

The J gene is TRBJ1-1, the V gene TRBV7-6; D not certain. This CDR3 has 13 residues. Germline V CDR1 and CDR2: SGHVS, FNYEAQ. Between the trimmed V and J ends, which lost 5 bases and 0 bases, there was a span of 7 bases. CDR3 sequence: CASSADLNTEAFF. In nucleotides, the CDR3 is TGTGCCAGCAGCGCAGACCTGAACACTGAAGCTTTCTTT. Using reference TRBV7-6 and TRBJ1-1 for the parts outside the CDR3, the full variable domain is GAGVSQSPRYKVTKRGQDVALRCDPISGHVSLYWYRQALGQGPEFLTYFNYEAQQDKSGLPNDRFSAERPEGSISTLTIQRTEQRDSAMYRCASSADLNTEAFFGQGTRLTVV.